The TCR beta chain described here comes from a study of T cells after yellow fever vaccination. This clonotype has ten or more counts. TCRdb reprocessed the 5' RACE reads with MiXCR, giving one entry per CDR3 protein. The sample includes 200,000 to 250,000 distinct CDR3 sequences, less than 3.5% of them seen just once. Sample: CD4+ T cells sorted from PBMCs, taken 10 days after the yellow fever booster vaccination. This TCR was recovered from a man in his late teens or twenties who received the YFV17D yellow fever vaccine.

The CDR3 reads CATSRDLSQQFF. Written as DNA, the CDR3 is TGTGCCACCAGCAGAGATCTCAGCCAGCAGTTCTTC. V is TRBV15 and J is TRBJ2-1; the D is unclear. Trimming took 0 bases from V and 11 from J, leaving 8 bases between them. Germline CDR1 reads LNHNV; CDR2 reads YYDKDF (reference sequence). CDR3 size: 12 residues.